The present TCR beta chain was sequenced within a study of blood T cells in healthy people across ages. Study-wide results and caveats: Roughly linearly, TCR beta diversity per million T cells fell as age increased.

CDR1 and CDR2 (germline): LGHNA, YSLEER. Trimming pared 0 bases from V and 0 bases from J, leaving 15 bases between. The CDR3 runs to 19 residues. A second PCR of about 6 to 11 cycles used a sample-barcoded 5' primer and a J-beta primer mix. MiXCR was run by TCRdb on the 5' RACE reads, yielding one entry per CDR3 protein. The data contain about 1.4 million distinct CDR3 sequences, approximately 59% of them seen just once; the ten biggest clones take up approximately 7%. Drawn from each donor were ten milliliters of peripheral blood. A note on this clonotype: What it binds is unknown.

This TCR came from a man aged 18 to 29 in good health. The chain joins TRBV4-3 to TRBJ1-6; possible D gene TRBD1, 5 bases. The sample consisted of blood. The CDR3 region is CASSQEETGEGSYNSPLHF. The CDR3 DNA follows: TGCGCCAGCAGCCAAGAGGAGACGGGGGAAGGCTCCTATAATTCACCCCTCCACTTT.